The source of this TCR beta chain is a study of Ad26.COV2.S vaccination and SARS-CoV-2 variants. Libraries were prepared by immunoSEQ multiplex PCR; TCRdb keeps only in-frame clonotypes and omits some of them. The sample carries about 280,000 clones, about 90% recorded once. The treatment was: about 20 received Ad26.COV2.S at low or high dose, single or two shots; five or six received placebo; per-sample allocation not given. Sample collection was performed on day 63 after the first vaccine or placebo injection. The origin of this receptor is a person between 18 and 59 years old who received the Ad26.COV2.S COVID-19 vaccine or a placebo. This specimen consisted of peripheral blood, obtained in a trial of Ad26.COV2.S vaccine versus placebo.

Here the CDR3 DNA reads TGTGCCAGCAGTGACGGGCAGGTGAACACTGAAGCTTTCTTT. This translates into CASSDGQVNTEAFF. This chain uses TRBV25-1 with TRBJ1-1; no reliable D call. This CDR3 is 14 amino acids long. Germline V gene sequence: CDR1 MGHDK, CDR2 SYGVNS. Trimming took off 3 bases at V and 0 bases at J, with 8 bases between the two ends.